The text below deals with one T cell receptor beta chain. This record comes from a study of T cell changes during pregnancy in multiple sclerosis. CDR3 size: 14 residues. Trimming took off 0 bases at V and 2 bases at J, with 8 bases between the two ends. CDR1 is SGHNT and CDR2 is YYREEE in the germline V gene (reference sequence). Sequencing was performed with immunoSEQ multiplex PCR; in TCRdb, only in-frame clones are kept and a portion is missing. The sample yields about 44,000 clones, approximately 96% seen once. The source was peripheral blood, collected in the second trimester of pregnancy. The chain is built from TRBV5-4 and TRBJ1-2; D uncertain. The TCR was taken from a female donor with multiple sclerosis, enrolled in a pregnancy study. The CDR3 spells CASSLEPANYGYTF. DNA of the CDR3: TGTGCCAGCAGCTTGGAGCCAGCGAACTATGGCTACACCTTC.